This entry is about one TCR beta chain. The clone's antigen remains unknown. Base qualities are missing; no much larger clone stands one base away. The time point label for this specimen denotes: about 28 days (+/-7) after the second vaccine dose. AZD1222 recipients given second doses at about 4 weeks or at about 12 weeks were pooled, since spike-specific TCR depth and breadth were not found to differ between the two schedules. Vaccinee samples came from UK trials COV001 and COV002, including a single-blind randomized controlled phase 2/3 trial of AZD1222 (ChAdOx1 nCoV-19) in healthy adults. For TCRbeta chain sequencing, PBMC samples from trial participants were taken at day 0 and at day 28 after the second dose. This sample stems from a study of T cell responses to AZD1222 COVID-19 vaccine (dated by TCRdb to about 2021). With respect to the entire study: A total of about 230 trial participants underwent TCR sequencing, of whom about 200 received two doses of AZD1222 and some 25 received two doses of the MenACWY control vaccine. Trial participants were enrolled into age subgroups of 18-55, 56-69 and 70-plus years, which contained around 150, 28 and 57 TCR-sequenced participants, respectively.

Results the study describes overall, beyond this receptor: Because no day 14 peak-response samples were available, repertoires were characterized only after the peak T cell response. The 56-69-year group was small, and its depth increase did not reach significance, likely because of low power. Conclusions about previously exposed vaccinees were limited because only a handful of AZD1222 recipients were SARS-CoV-2 seropositive at baseline. After two AZD1222 doses, both the breadth and the depth of spike-specific TCRs were significantly higher than at day 0 and than in MenACWY recipients. Participants were mostly white British, with more females than males. The authors suggested clonal diversity may have been underestimated. The vaccine-associated CD4 TCRs covered the entire spike protein, and the dominant responses fell in regions 160-218 and 743-854. Reportedly, almost half of the unique spike-specific TCRs recognized epitopes lying outside the regions that are mutated in the B.1.351 and B.1.1.7 variants.

The CDR3 regions of human TCRbeta chains were analyzed by immunosequencing. Processing in the source paper ran as follows. TCRs in the repertoires were matched against a reference library of SARS-CoV-2-specific TCRs that had been generated with the MIRA antigen-specificity platform. Breadth was defined as the fraction of unique TCRs that were SARS-CoV-2-associated. Depth was defined as the fraction of total T cells that were SARS-CoV-2-associated. Using the MIRA data, each spike-specific TCR was assigned both to the spike region to which the TCR was reactive and to a CD4 or CD8 class. Log10-transformed breadth and depth values were compared by one-way ANOVA with Sidak's multiple comparisons tests. In TCRdb, the immuneACCESS table is reduced to in-frame sequences with V and J assigned. These tables do not hold every clone; where another copy was compared, an unresolved V gene accounts for under half, and the others remain unexplained. V and J calls plus clone size are reproduced from that table; the DNA served to infer D and trimming. The sample table shows about 150,000 clones, and approximately 91% are seen once. Approximately 1.6% of the sample is held by the ten biggest clonotypes.

The CDR3, cysteine through phenylalanine, is 15 amino acids long. The sequence is cut down to CDR3 DNA, 45 bases in frame from base 1. At the junction V is shortened by 3 bases and J by 6 bases; bases outside the gene matches: 5. For CDR1 and CDR2, the germline V gene (reference sequence) lists SEHNR and FQNEAQ. The TCR was taken from an adult who received the AZD1222 COVID-19 vaccine. This chain joins TRBV7-9 to TRBJ2-7; 13 junctional bases match TRBD2. This material consisted of peripheral blood, taken 28 days after the second AZD1222 dose. The CDR3 has the sequence CASSFWTSGRVEQYF. The DNA sequence is given as TGTGCCAGCAGCTTCTGGACTAGCGGGAGAGTCGAGCAGTACTTC.